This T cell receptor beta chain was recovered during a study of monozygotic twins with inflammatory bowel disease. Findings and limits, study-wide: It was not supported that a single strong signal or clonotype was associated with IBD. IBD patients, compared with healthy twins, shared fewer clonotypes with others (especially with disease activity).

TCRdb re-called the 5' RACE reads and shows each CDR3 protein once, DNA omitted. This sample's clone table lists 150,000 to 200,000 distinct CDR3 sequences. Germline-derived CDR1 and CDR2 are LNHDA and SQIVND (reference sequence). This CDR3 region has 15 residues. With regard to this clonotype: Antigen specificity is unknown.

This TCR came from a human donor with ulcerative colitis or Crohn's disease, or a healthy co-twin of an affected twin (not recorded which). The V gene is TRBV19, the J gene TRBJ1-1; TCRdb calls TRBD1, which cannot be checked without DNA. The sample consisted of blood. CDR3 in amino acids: CASSEPGVFNTEAFF.